The 26 T cell receptor beta chains reported below all come from one sample, sequenced in a study of T cell responses to AZD1222 COVID-19 vaccine. Repertoires were generated with immunoSEQ multiplex PCR, while TCRdb's copy carries only in-frame clones and drops some. The repertoire holds about 180,000 clones, with 88% as singletons. The sample consisted of peripheral blood, taken on day 0 of AZD1222 vaccination. The receptors were gathered from an adult in good health.

The sample holds one count of this clone. V and J are TRBV30 and TRBJ1-2, with TRBD1 identical over 7 bases. J was trimmed by 8 bases and V by 3 bases; bases with no gene match: 6. This CDR3 region has 12 residues. The germline CDR1 and CDR2 sequences are GTSNPN and SVGIG (reference sequence). This chain's CDR3 is CAWSYRGYGYTF. In DNA form, the CDR3 reads TGTGCCTGGAGCTACAGGGGATACGGCTACACCTTC.

The chain combines TRBV28 with TRBJ2-3; 13 bases map to TRBD2. The CDR3 is 19 amino acids. In germline, CDR1 is MDHEN, CDR2 SYDVKM. J lost 2 bases, V lost 6 bases, and 14 bases had no gene match. The CDR3 loop reads CASSSPGTSGTTLTDTQYF. The CDR3 DNA sequence: TGTGCCAGCAGCTCCCCCGGGACTAGCGGGACCACGCTCACAGATACGCAGTATTTT.

This sequence joins TRBV29-1 and TRBJ1-2, with 9 bases fitting TRBD1. Germline CDR1 and CDR2: SQVTM and ANQGSEA. After removal of 6 bases from V and 3 bases from J, the junction contained 14 bases not matched to a gene. This CDR3 is built from 16 residues. As DNA, the CDR3 is TGCAGCGTCCAAAGCCTTGGACAGGGGAACTACTATGGCTACACCTTC. This gives the protein CSVQSLGQGNYYGYTF. Combining the CDR3 with reference TRBV29-1 and TRBJ1-2 gives the whole variable domain SAVISQKPSRDICQRGTSLTIQCQVDSQVTMMFWYRQQPGQSLTLIATANQGSEATYESGFVIDKFPISRPNLTFSTLTVSNMSPEDSSIYLCSVQSLGQGNYYGYTFGSGTRLTVV.

This clone was recorded a few times. The chain joins TRBV24-1 to TRBJ2-5; unclear D gene. Looked up from germline, CDR1 is KGHDR and CDR2 is SFDVKD. This CDR3 comprises 16 residues. V was pared by 4 bases and J by 5 bases, with 19 bases between. As DNA, the CDR3 is TGTGCCACCAGTGACCCGACCAGTGGGGTATTGGAGACCCAGTACTTC. It encodes CATSDPTSGVLETQYF.

This chain links TRBV18 with TRBJ2-1, with 10 nucleotides matching TRBD1. The germline CDR1 and CDR2 sequences are KGHSH and LQKENI. CDR3 length: 16 amino acids. The V and J ends lost 6 bases and 6 bases, in that order; junction bases with no gene match: 11. CDR3: CASSSDRGTLLNEQFF. CDR3 coding DNA: TGTGCCAGCTCTTCGGACAGGGGGACCCTCCTCAATGAGCAGTTCTTC.

V and J are TRBV7-8 and TRBJ1-6, with 7 positions matching TRBD1. With V trimmed by 6 bases and J by 5 bases, 7 bases remained unmatched. The CDR3 consists of 15 residues. Looked up from germline, CDR1 is SGHVS and CDR2 is FQNEAQ. The CDR3 here is CASSPIGTDNSPLHF. As DNA, the CDR3 is TGTGCCAGCAGTCCTATCGGGACAGATAATTCACCCCTCCACTTT. Full variable domain (remainder filled in from reference TRBV7-8 and TRBJ1-6): GAGVSQSPRYKVAKRGQDVALRCDPISGHVSLFWYQQALGQGPEFLTYFQNEAQLDKSGLPSDRFFAERPEGSVSTLKIQRTQQEDSAVYLCASSPIGTDNSPLHFGNGTRLTVT.

The rearrangement uses TRBV6-5 and TRBJ2-2; 7 positions match TRBD2. CDR1 MNHEY and CDR2 SVGAGI come from the germline V gene. The V segment lost 6 bases and the J segment 2 bases; nucleotides outside the gene matches: 6. This CDR3 region has 15 residues. CDR3 loop: CASRGSGINTGELFF. The CDR3 nucleotides read TGTGCCAGCAGGGGCAGCGGGATTAACACCGGGGAGCTGTTTTTT.

This chain connects TRBV5-8 to TRBJ2-4; D assignment may be TRBD1 or TRBD2 (6 bases each). Per the germline V gene, CDR1 is SGHTS and CDR2 is YDEGEE. With 2 bases removed from V and 8 bases from J, the gap between germline ends came to 14 bases. This CDR3 has 14 residues. The CDR3 spells CASSFGGRLDIQYF. DNA for the CDR3: TGTGCCAGCAGCTTTGGGGGGCGCCTGGACATTCAGTACTTC.

J is TRBJ2-5 and V is TRBV10-1, with unresolved D. Germline CDR1 and CDR2: WNHNN and SYGVQD (reference sequence). The V and J ends lost 0 bases and 1 base respectively, with 6 bases between them. The CDR3 length is 14 residues. The CDR3 region has the DNA TGCGCCAGCAGTGAGTCGGCAGGCCAAGAGACCCAGTACTTC. This codes for CASSESAGQETQYF.

The chain has TRBV3-1 (or the pseudogene TRBV3-2) and TRBJ2-4, with D possibly matching TRBD1 (5 bases). Trimming took 1 base from V and 1 from J, leaving 11 bases between them. This CDR3 region has 16 residues. CDR1 LGHDT and CDR2 YNNKEL come from the germline V gene (reference sequence). CDR3 protein: CASSQGAPGAKNIQYF. Here the CDR3 DNA reads TGTGCCAGCAGCCAAGGGGCGCCAGGGGCCAAAAACATTCAGTACTTC.

This chain uses TRBV2 with TRBJ1-2; the D gene is possibly TRBD1 (5 bases). This CDR3 comprises 16 residues. Looked up from germline, CDR1 is SNHLY and CDR2 is FYNNEI. Trimming removed 4 bases at V and 3 bases at J, with 18 bases between. CDR3 nucleotide sequence: TGTGCCAGCAGTGCAGGGTTTGACCCTGAAGACTATGGCTACACCTTC. It yields the protein CASSAGFDPEDYGYTF.

The chain uses TRBV30 and TRBJ1-1, with no clear D. Germline CDR1 GTSNPN, CDR2 SVGIG (reference sequence). Deletions cut 0 bases from V and 0 bases from J, with 8 bases between. The CDR3 totals 14 residues. DNA for the CDR3: TGTGCCTGGAGTGTACAACGCATGAACACTGAAGCTTTCTTT. Protein product: CAWSVQRMNTEAFF. Complete variable domain (other parts from reference TRBV30 and TRBJ1-1): SQTIHQWPATLVQPVGSPLSLECTVEGTSNPNLYWYRQAAGRGLQLLFYSVGIGQISSEVPQNLSASRPQDRQFILSSKKLLLSDSGFYLCAWSVQRMNTEAFFGQGTRLTVV.

The chain uses TRBV5-1 and TRBJ2-7, with TRBD2 matching 13 bases. Germline CDR1 and CDR2: SGHRS and YFSETQ. V shed 4 bases, J shed 7 bases, and the junction held 23 bases outside the gene matches. This CDR3 has 20 residues. The CDR3 protein is CASSPRTAGTSGTLPQEQYF. As DNA, the CDR3 is TGCGCCAGCAGCCCGCGGACGGCCGGGACTAGCGGGACCCTACCCCAGGAGCAGTACTTC.

This clone was seen once. The rearrangement uses TRBV7-6 and TRBJ2-3; D tentatively reads TRBD1 or TRBD2 (6 bases each). CDR1 is SGHVS and CDR2 is FNYEAQ in the germline V gene. The CDR3 length is 13 residues. Between the trimmed V and J ends, which lost 5 bases and 1 base, there was a span of 7 bases. The DNA for the CDR3 is TGTGCCAGCAGCAGGGGGGGCACAGATACGCAGTATTTT. Its protein is CASSRGGTDTQYF. Based on the CDR3 plus reference TRBV7-6 and TRBJ2-3, the full variable domain is GAGVSQSPRYKVTKRGQDVALRCDPISGHVSLYWYRQALGQGPEFLTYFNYEAQQDKSGLPNDRFSAERPEGSISTLTIQRTEQRDSAMYRCASSRGGTDTQYFGPGTRLTVL.

This chain links TRBV10-1 with TRBJ2-7, with no clear D. There are 13 residues in the CDR3. V lost 0 bases to trimming and J lost 5 bases, with 8 bases between them. Per germline, CDR1 WNHNN and CDR2 SYGVQD (reference sequence). The CDR3 nucleotides read TGCGCCAGCAGTGAGTCGACACGGGACGAGCAGTACTTC. Translation: CASSESTRDEQYF.

The chain is built from TRBV10-3 and TRBJ2-7, with D perhaps matching TRBD2 (5 bases). Germline CDR1 and CDR2: ENHRY and SYGVKD. V lost 4 bases to trimming and J lost 4 bases, with 11 bases between them. The CDR3 is made up of 13 amino acids. The CDR3 nucleotides read TGTGCCATCAGTGGGGGTGGGGAGTACGAGCAGTACTTC. It encodes CAISGGGEYEQYF.

J is TRBJ1-5 and V is TRBV6-4; D is possibly TRBD1 (5 bases). This CDR3 region has 14 residues. The germline V gene encodes CDR1 MRHNA and CDR2 SNTAGT. Trimming cost V 3 bases and J 5 bases, with 11 bases left between them. CDR3 loop: CASSEGGEYQPQHF. In nucleotides, the CDR3 is TGTGCCAGCAGTGAAGGAGGGGAGTATCAGCCCCAGCATTTT.

This clone was found once. This chain connects TRBV6-2 or TRBV6-3 to TRBJ2-3; 10 bases are shared with TRBD2. After removal of 6 bases from V and 1 base from J, the junction contained 4 bases not matched to a gene. This CDR3 spans 15 amino acids. Germline CDR1 and CDR2: MNHEY and SVGEGT. CDR3 sequence: CASSSSGGRTDTQYF. CDR3 coding DNA: TGTGCCAGCAGCTCTAGCGGGGGCCGCACAGATACGCAGTATTTT.

The V gene is TRBV6-5, the J gene TRBJ2-2; 8 bases are a match to TRBD1. Losses at the gene ends were 6 bases for V and 4 bases for J; bases not matched to a gene: 4. The CDR3 sequence is 14 residues long. CDR1 is MNHEY and CDR2 is SVGAGI in the germline V gene. For the CDR3, the DNA is TGTGCCAGCAGACGGGACAGGACCACCGGGGAGCTGTTTTTT. Its translation: CASRRDRTTGELFF.

This clone has only a few counts. The rearrangement uses TRBV28 and TRBJ1-2, with D maybe TRBD1 (5 bases). The V end was cut by 6 bases, the J end by 3 bases, with 11 bases between. Germline V lookup: CDR1 MDHEN, CDR2 SYDVKM. This CDR3 contains 13 residues. Here the CDR3 DNA reads TGTGCCAGCAGATCGACAGCTCACTATGGCTACACCTTC. Its protein is CASRSTAHYGYTF.

The chain uses TRBV5-1 and TRBJ2-7; D is possibly TRBD2 (6 bases). The CDR3 is 15 residues long. Trimming took 4 bases from V and 4 from J, leaving 18 bases between them. Per germline, CDR1 SGHRS and CDR2 YFSETQ. The CDR3 nucleotides are TGCGCCAGCAGCGAGGGGTGGGCTAGCGAGTACGAGCAGTACTTC. Amino acid sequence: CASSEGWASEYEQYF.

The V and J genes are TRBV27 and TRBJ1-2; 7 nucleotides align to TRBD1. CDR3 length: 12 residues. The junction had 3 bases not matched to a gene; V was cut back by 5 bases and J by 6 bases. CDR1 and CDR2 from the germline V gene are MNHEY and SMNVEV (reference sequence). CDR3 DNA: TGTGCCAGCAGTAAGACAGGGAATGGCTACACCTTC. Translation: CASSKTGNGYTF.

This rearrangement joins TRBV28 to TRBJ2-5, with D perhaps TRBD2 (6 bases). From germline, CDR1 is MDHEN and CDR2 SYDVKM. V shed 5 bases and J shed 4 bases, with 14 bases lying between them. The CDR3 consists of 14 residues. The CDR3 nucleotides are TGTGCCAGCAGTCAGCCGGGAGTCGGAGAGACCCAGTACTTC. This gives the protein CASSQPGVGETQYF.

The CDR3 DNA reads as TGTGCCAGCAGCTCATCGGGAACAATTAAAGAGACCCAGTACTTC. This gives the protein CASSSSGTIKETQYF. The chain has TRBV7-3 and TRBJ2-5, with D possibly being TRBD2 (5 bases). CDR3 length equals 15 residues. The V gene lost 4 bases and the J gene lost 3 bases, with 15 bases spanning the gap. Per germline, CDR1 SGHTA and CDR2 FQGTGA.

The chain joins TRBV9 to TRBJ2-6; 7 bases are shared with TRBD1. The CDR3 has 16 residues. Germline lookup yields CDR1 SGDLS and CDR2 YYNGEE. V lost 0 bases and J lost 4; bases outside the gene matches: 4. CDR3 region: CASSVGRGSGANVLTF. Here the CDR3 DNA reads TGTGCCAGCAGCGTAGGCAGGGGGTCCGGGGCCAACGTCCTGACTTTC.

CDR3 coding DNA: TGTGCCAGTAGTACTACAGGGGAGATTACGCAGTATTTT. It specifies CASSTTGEITQYF. The gene calls are TRBV19 and TRBJ2-3, with 7 bases fitting TRBD1. Germline CDR1 reads LNHDA; CDR2 reads SQIVND (reference sequence). V trimming: 4 bases; J trimming: 8 bases; junction bases outside the gene matches: 6. The CDR3 extends over 13 amino acids.